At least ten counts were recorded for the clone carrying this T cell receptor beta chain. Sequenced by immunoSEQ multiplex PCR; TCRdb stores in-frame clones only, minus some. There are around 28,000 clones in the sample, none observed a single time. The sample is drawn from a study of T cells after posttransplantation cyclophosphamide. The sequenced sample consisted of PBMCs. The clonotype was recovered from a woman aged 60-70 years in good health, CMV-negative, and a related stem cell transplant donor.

The CDR3 DNA is TGTGCCAGCAGCTTAGCTCATAGCGGGGGGGCACCCTACGAGCAGTACTTC. Translated: CASSLAHSGGAPYEQYF. The chain carries TRBV11-2 and TRBJ2-7; TRBD2 aligns across 11 bases. Trimming cost V 1 base and J 2 bases; bases outside gene matches: 7. This CDR3 spans 17 amino acids. Germline assignment: CDR1 SGHAT and CDR2 FQNNGV.